One sample yielded the 9 T cell receptor beta chains listed below, sequenced in a study of T cell clonality in common variable immunodeficiency. Clones were sequenced by immunoSEQ multiplex PCR, and TCRdb holds only the in-frame ones, with some missing. Observed are about 32,000 clones, no singletons, with the top ten taking about 9.9%. Sequences were obtained from peripheral blood mononuclear cells. Receptors originate from a person aged 18 to 70 in good health.

In regard to this clone: This sequence is one base from a far larger clone and is likely a read error. The covered CDR3 bases are TGTGCCGGGAGTCCCAGGACAGGGGTTGACAATGAG. As protein: CAGSPRTGVDNE. The whole CDR3 is CAGSPRTGVDNEQFF. The chain carries TRBV30 and TRBJ2-1, with 9 bases that match TRBD1. The read finishes 3 residues shy of the CDR3 end, and the germline J gene is used to complete it. The V gene's germline CDR1 is GTSNPN and CDR2 SVGIG (reference sequence). The CDR3 consists of 15 residues.

This clone occurred many times. The read terminates 3 residues ahead of where the CDR3 ends, so the germline J gene completes it. The chain combines TRBV5-1 with TRBJ2-3, with TRBD2 identical over 8 bases. This CDR3 has 18 residues. Germline loops: CDR1 SGHRS, CDR2 YFSETQ. V was pared by 4 bases and J by 3 bases, with 16 bases of the junction left unmatched. The CDR3 bases that were read are TGCGCCAGCAGCGGACCCCGGGGGAGCGGGAGTGGAACAGATACG. Its translation: CASSGPRGSGSGTDT. The whole CDR3 reads CASSGPRGSGSGTDTQYF. The whole variable domain, filled in from reference TRBV5-1 and TRBJ2-3, reads KAGVTQTPRYLIKTRGQQVTLSCSPISGHRSVSWYQQTPGQGLQFLFEYFSETQRNKGNFPGRFSGRQFSNSRSEMNVSTLELGDSALYLCASSGPRGSGSGTDTQYFGPGTRLTVL.

This clone has at least ten counts. The CDR3 goes on 3 residues after the read ends, and that part is filled in from the germline J gene. The chain uses TRBV18 and TRBJ1-5, with TRBD1 identical over 7 bases. The CDR3 loop spans 16 amino acids. Germline trimming cut 6 bases from V and 4 bases from J; bases unmatched to any gene: 12. CDR1 KGHSH and CDR2 LQKENI come from the germline V gene. CDR3 region: CASSPAGTAKNQPQHF. The part of the CDR3 DNA that was read is TGTGCCAGCTCTCCTGCCGGGACAGCTAAGAATCAGCCC.

Concerning this clone: The read halts 3 residues ahead of the CDR3 end, with the missing end drawn from the germline J gene. This rearrangement joins TRBV19 to TRBJ1-5, with D possibly being TRBD1 (6 bases). CDR3 length equals 15 residues. V was shortened by 6 bases and J by 4 bases, with 16 bases between the two germline ends. Germline V gene data show CDR1 as LNHDA and CDR2 as SQIVND (reference sequence). The CDR3 spells CASRPPGHPNQPQHF. The DNA read from the CDR3 is TGTGCCAGTAGACCCCCGGGACACCCTAATCAGCCC.

Worth noting for this clone: The observed sequence ends 3 residues before the CDR3 terminus, with the missing tail filled in from the germline J gene. This chain links TRBV5-1 with TRBJ1-2, with D unclear. Germline loops: CDR1 SGHRS, CDR2 YFSETQ. The CDR3 contains 15 residues. The CDR3 is CASSLGLAGDNDYTF. The sequenced part of the CDR3 DNA is TGCGCCAGCAGCTTGGGACTAGCGGGAGACAATGAC.

This clone has a count of ten or more. The CDR3 extends 3 residues past the end of the read, so its final part is completed from the germline J gene. The chain is built from TRBV5-4 and TRBJ2-1; 10 nucleotides match TRBD2. The CDR3 runs 16 residues. The trim removed 4 bases at V and 7 bases at J, leaving 11 bases unmatched. Germline assignment: CDR1 SGHNT and CDR2 YYREEE (reference sequence). The sequenced CDR3 bases are TGTGCCAGCAGCACCCTAGCGGGAGCTTCGTGGAATGAG. Protein: CASSTLAGASWNE. The whole CDR3 reads CASSTLAGASWNEQFF.

This clone occurred many times. With the read ending 3 residues before the CDR3 end, the germline J gene is used to fill in that end. The V and J genes are TRBV5-1 and TRBJ2-1; tentatively, D is TRBD1 (6 bases). Trimming stripped 6 bases from V and 9 bases from J, with 10 bases between. CDR3 length: 11 amino acids. The germline gives CDR1 SGHRS, CDR2 YFSETQ. The CDR3 spells CASISGAEQFF. The covered CDR3 bases are TGCGCCAGCATATCAGGGGCTGAG.

This clone was recorded many times. The CDR3 extends 3 residues past the end of the read, so its final part is completed from the germline J gene. The rearrangement uses TRBV28 and TRBJ1-1; weak D call: TRBD1 (6 bases). The CDR3 totals 15 residues. Germline V CDR1 and CDR2: MDHEN, SYDVKM. With 8 bases removed from V and 4 bases from J, the gap between germline ends came to 20 bases. The CDR3 is CASRLPLQGGTEAFF. Partial CDR3 DNA: TGTGCCAGCCGCCTACCCCTACAGGGTGGCACTGAA.

In its sample, this clone was seen many times. With the read ending 3 residues before the CDR3 end, the germline J gene is used to fill in that end. The V call is TRBV7-9, the J call TRBJ1-1; maybe TRBD1 (6 bases). Germline assignment: CDR1 SEHNR and CDR2 FQNEAQ (reference sequence). The CDR3 consists of 14 residues. V lost 3 bases, J lost 4 bases, and 12 bases lay in between. This CDR3 reads CASSFQGKSTEAFF. CDR3 DNA (partial): TGTGCCAGCAGCTTCCAGGGGAAGTCCACTGAA.